This TCR beta chain was recorded in a study of T cells expressing NK-cell markers. Study information: Sorted T-cell subsets CD3+CD56+NKG2C+, CD3+CD56+NKG2C- and CD3+CD56-NKG2C+ were TCR beta-sequenced. Most of the eight sequenced donors were classified as HCMV-seropositive, and one was classified as seronegative. Study-wide points: It remained uncertain whether the expanded NKG2C+ T cell clones were specific for HCMV antigens.

In the case of this clonotype: What it recognizes is unknown.

Production of TCR beta cDNA relied on 5'RACE template switching with UMIs. TCRdb reprocessed the 5' RACE reads and stores each CDR3 protein as one record, lacking DNA. With a few hundred thousand distinct CDR3 sequences in the sample, the ten largest clones hold around 3.3%. The CDR3 is 14 residues long. The germline CDR1 and CDR2 sequences are SGHVS and FQNEAQ. The receptor's source is a man aged 18-30 years in good health. The V and J genes are TRBV7-8 and TRBJ1-1. Material for sequencing was blood T cells: a sorted CD56 or NKG2C T cell subset, CD4+ or CD8+ T cells, or bulk PBMC T cells (not recorded which). CDR3 protein: CASSRFSMNTEAFF.